This note documents a single T cell receptor beta chain sequence. The antigen it binds to is not known. No base quality values were provided; no much bigger clone lies one nucleotide off. One collaborating source in Seattle enrolled patients during active infection and followed them longitudinally through the course of disease. Collaborating institutions collected whole blood in K2EDTA tubes following their own protocols. Collaborator samples were shipped for TCRbeta analysis as frozen whole blood, isolated PBMCs, or DNA extracted from either sample type. This specimen belongs to a study of blood T cell repertoires in COVID-19 (dated by TCRdb to 2020 to 2021). For context, the study as a whole: Samples covering the acute and convalescent phases of COVID-19 were provided by collaborators in the United States, Italy and Spain. Samples were obtained from the ongoing ImmuneRACE study (first 160 participants) and from 1,254 subjects provided by 6 global collaborators. The repertoires were made available in a free public database intended to serve as a resource for research on the immune response to SARS-CoV-2. A de-identified subject ID, COVID-19 status, age in years and sex were almost always included in the sample metadata. The material from the prospective study consisted of cDNA or gDNA derived from T cells, B-cell-depleted T cells, or PBMCs. HLA class I and class II types, where available, came from metadata supplied by the sample provider rather than from assay-based typing. Deeply sampled blood TCRbeta repertoires from subjects exposed to, actively infected with, or recovered from COVID-19 were included in the dataset. The paper's findings and limits, for the study overall: How much clinical and demographic metadata was included differed by source and by participant, and the metadata was provided uncurated.

TCRbeta CDR3 regions were amplified from genomic DNA using the immunoSEQ Assay, a bias-controlled multiplex PCR. The authors' analysis ran thus. The number of nucleated cells in each sample was estimated by amplification of reference gene primers within the assay. To quantify the absolute abundance of each unique TCRbeta CDR3 rearrangement, sequence reads were collapsed and filtered. Productive Simpson clonality was computed per sample as the square root of Simpson's diversity index over productive rearrangements. TCRdb provides this immuneACCESS table in a form limited to in-frame rearrangements. Some clones are lacking; in checked studies, under half of them reflect an unresolved V gene, and why the rest are absent is not known. V and J calls and clone size are given by that table; D and trimming were obtained from the DNA. Counted in this sample were 300,000 to 400,000 clones; 65% to 90% of them appeared once. 7.1% of the sample rests with the top ten.

The CDR3 measures 15 amino acids from cysteine to phenylalanine. Solely the CDR3 DNA is kept, with 45 bases framed from the first base. V trim: 7 bases; J trim: 2 bases; unmatched bases: 12. CDR1 is given as SGHRS and CDR2 as YFSETQ, both from the germline V gene. The rearranged segments are TRBV5-1 and TRBJ2-7, with 7 central nucleotides matching TRBD1. The clonotype comes from a woman aged 60 to 75 with COVID-19, enrolled during active disease. The sequenced sample consisted of peripheral blood. The CDR3 corresponds to CASSKGDRVTYEQYF. The DNA sequence is as follows: TGCGCCAGCTCCAAGGGAGACAGGGTCACCTACGAGCAGTACTTC.